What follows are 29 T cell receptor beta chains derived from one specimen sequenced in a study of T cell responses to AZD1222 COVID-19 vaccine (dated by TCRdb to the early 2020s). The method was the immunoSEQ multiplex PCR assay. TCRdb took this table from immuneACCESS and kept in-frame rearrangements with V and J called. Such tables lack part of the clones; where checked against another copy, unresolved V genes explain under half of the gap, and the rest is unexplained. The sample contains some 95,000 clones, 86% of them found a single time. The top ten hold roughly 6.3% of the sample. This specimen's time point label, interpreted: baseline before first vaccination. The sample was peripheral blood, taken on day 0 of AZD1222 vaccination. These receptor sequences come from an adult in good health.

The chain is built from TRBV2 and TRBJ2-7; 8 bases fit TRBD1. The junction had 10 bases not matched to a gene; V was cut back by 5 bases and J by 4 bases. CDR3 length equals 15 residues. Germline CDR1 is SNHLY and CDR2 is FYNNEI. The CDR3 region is CASSSRQGSFYEQYF. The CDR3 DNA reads TGTGCCAGCAGTTCCCGACAGGGGAGTTTTTACGAGCAGTACTTC.

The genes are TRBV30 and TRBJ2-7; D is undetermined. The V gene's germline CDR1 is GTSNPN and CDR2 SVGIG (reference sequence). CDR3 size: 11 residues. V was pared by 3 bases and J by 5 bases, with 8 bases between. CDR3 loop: CAWRHTHEQYF. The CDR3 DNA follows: TGTGCCTGGAGACACACCCACGAGCAGTACTTC.

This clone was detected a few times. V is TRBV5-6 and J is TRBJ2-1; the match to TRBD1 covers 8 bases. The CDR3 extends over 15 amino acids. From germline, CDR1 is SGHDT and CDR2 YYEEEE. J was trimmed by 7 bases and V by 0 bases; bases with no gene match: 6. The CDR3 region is CASSLAGQGENEQFF. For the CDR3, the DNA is TGTGCCAGCAGCTTGGCAGGACAGGGAGAGAATGAGCAGTTCTTC.

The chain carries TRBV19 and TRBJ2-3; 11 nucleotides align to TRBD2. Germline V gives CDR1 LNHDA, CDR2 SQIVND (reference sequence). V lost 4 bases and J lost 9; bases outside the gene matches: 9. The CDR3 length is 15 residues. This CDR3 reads CASSTGTSGRQTQYF. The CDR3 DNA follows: TGTGCCAGTAGTACTGGGACTAGCGGACGCCAAACGCAGTATTTT.

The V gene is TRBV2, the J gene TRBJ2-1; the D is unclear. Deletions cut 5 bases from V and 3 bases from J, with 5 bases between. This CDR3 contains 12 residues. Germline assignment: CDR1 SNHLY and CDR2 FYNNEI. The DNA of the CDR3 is TGTGCCAGCAGTTTAGGCTACAATGAGCAGTTCTTC. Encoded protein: CASSLGYNEQFF. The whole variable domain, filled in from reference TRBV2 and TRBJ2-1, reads EPEVTQTPSHQVTQMGQEVILRCVPISNHLYFYWYRQILGQKVEFLVSFYNNEISEKSEIFDDQFSVERPDGSNFTLKIRSTKLEDSAMYFCASSLGYNEQFFGPGTRLTVL.

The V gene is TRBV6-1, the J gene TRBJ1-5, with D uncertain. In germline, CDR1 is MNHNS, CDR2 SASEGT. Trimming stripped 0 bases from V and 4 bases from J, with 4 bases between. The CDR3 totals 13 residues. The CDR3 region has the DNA TGTGCCAGCAGTGAAGCGCTGAATCAGCCCCAGCATTTT. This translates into CASSEALNQPQHF.

CDR3 DNA: TGCAGCGTTGACTTTAGCGGGAGGCCCACAGATACGCAGTATTTT. Residues: CSVDFSGRPTDTQYF. This rearrangement joins TRBV29-1 to TRBJ2-3; 10 bases map to TRBD2. This CDR3 comprises 15 residues. CDR1 and CDR2 from the germline V gene are SQVTM and ANQGSEA. After removal of 3 bases from V and 2 bases from J, the junction contained 5 bases not matched to a gene.

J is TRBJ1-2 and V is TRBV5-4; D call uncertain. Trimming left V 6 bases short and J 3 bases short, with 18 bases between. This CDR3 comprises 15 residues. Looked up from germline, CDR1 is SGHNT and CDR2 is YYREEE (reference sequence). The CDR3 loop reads CASTPWEQRYYGYTF. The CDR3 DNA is TGTGCCAGCACCCCCTGGGAACAGCGTTACTATGGCTACACCTTC.

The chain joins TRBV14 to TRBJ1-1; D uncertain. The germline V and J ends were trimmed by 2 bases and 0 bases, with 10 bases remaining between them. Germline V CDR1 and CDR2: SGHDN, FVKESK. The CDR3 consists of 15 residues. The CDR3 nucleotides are TGTGCCAGCAGCCAAAACCAGATAATGAACACTGAAGCTTTCTTT. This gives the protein CASSQNQIMNTEAFF.

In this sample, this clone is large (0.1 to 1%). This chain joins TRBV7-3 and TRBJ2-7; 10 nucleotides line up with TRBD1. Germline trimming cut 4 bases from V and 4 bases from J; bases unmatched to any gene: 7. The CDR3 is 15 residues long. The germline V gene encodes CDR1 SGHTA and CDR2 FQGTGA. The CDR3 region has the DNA TGTGCCAGCAGCTCACTGGGACAGGGGAATTACGAGCAGTACTTC. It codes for CASSSLGQGNYEQYF. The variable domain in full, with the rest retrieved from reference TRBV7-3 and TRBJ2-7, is GAGVSQTPSNKVTEKGKYVELRCDPISGHTALYWYRQSLGQGPEFLIYFQGTGAADDSGLPNDRFFAVRPEGSVSTLKIQRTERGDSAVYLCASSSLGQGNYEQYFGPGTRLTVT.

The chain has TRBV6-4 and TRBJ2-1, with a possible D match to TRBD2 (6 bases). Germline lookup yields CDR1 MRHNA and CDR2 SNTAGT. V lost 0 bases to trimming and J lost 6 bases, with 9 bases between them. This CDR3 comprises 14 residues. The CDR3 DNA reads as TGTGCCAGCAGTGACTCGGGGGGTCCCAATGAGCAGTTCTTC. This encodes CASSDSGGPNEQFF.

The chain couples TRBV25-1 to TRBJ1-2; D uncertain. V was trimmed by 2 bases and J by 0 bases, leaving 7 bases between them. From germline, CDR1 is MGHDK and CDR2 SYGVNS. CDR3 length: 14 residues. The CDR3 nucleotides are TGTGCCAGCAGTGAAAGAATCGCTAACTATGGCTACACCTTC. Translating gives CASSERIANYGYTF.

This CDR3 is CATRGDLYEQYF. Written as DNA, the CDR3 is TGTGCCACTCGTGGAGATCTCTACGAGCAGTACTTC. The genes are TRBV5-8 and TRBJ2-7; D call uncertain. Trimming stripped 9 bases from V and 3 bases from J, with 13 bases between. Germline V gene sequence: CDR1 SGHTS, CDR2 YDEGEE. This CDR3 is built from 12 residues. The entire variable domain, with the rest obtained from reference TRBV5-8 and TRBJ2-7, is as follows: EAGVTQSPTHLIKTRGQQATLRCSPISGHTSVYWYQQALGLGLQFLLWYDEGEERNRGNFPPRFSGRQFPNYSSELNVNALELEDSALYLCATRGDLYEQYFGPGTRLTVT.

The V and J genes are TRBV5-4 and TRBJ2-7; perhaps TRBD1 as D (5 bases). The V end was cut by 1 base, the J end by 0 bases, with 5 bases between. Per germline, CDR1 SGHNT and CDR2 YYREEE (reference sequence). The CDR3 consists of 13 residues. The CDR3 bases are TGTGCCAGCAGCTTGACAGGCTCCTACGAGCAGTACTTC. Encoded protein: CASSLTGSYEQYF.

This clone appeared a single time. CDR3 sequence (DNA): TGTGCCAGCAGTGAACTCTCTGGCGTCTCGGTGGGCTATGGCTACACCTTC. Its translation: CASSELSGVSVGYGYTF. This chain uses TRBV2 with TRBJ1-2; D is unclear. CDR1 is SNHLY and CDR2 is FYNNEI in the germline V gene. There are 17 residues in the CDR3. V was shortened by 2 bases and J by 4 bases, with 20 bases between the two germline ends.

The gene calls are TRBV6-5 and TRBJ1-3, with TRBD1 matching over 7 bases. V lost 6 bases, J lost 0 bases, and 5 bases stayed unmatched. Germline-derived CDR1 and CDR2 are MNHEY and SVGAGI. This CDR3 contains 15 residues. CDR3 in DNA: TGTGCCAGCAGAATCGACAGGGACTCTGGAAACACCATATATTTT. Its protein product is CASRIDRDSGNTIYF.

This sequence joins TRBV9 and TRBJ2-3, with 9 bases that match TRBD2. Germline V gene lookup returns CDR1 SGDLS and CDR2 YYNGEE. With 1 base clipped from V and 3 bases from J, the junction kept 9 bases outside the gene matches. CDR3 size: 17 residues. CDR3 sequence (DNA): TGTGCCAGCAGCGTATTTCTAGCGGGGCCAATGACAGATACGCAGTATTTT. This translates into CASSVFLAGPMTDTQYF.

This CDR3 is CATSDLRAGYNTGELFF. CDR3 in DNA: TGTGCCACCAGTGATTTACGGGCGGGTTACAACACCGGGGAGCTGTTTTTT. The chain recombines TRBV24-1 with TRBJ2-2; TRBD2 might be the D (5 bases). Trimming took off 1 base at V and 2 bases at J, with 13 bases between the two ends. Germline V gives CDR1 KGHDR, CDR2 SFDVKD. The CDR3 is made up of 17 amino acids.

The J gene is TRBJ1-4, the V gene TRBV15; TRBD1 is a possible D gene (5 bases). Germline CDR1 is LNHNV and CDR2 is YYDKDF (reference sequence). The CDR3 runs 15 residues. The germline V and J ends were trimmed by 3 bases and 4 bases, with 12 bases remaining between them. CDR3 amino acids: CATSRGQGGNEKLFF. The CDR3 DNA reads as TGTGCCACCAGCAGGGGGCAGGGTGGTAATGAAAAACTGTTTTTT.

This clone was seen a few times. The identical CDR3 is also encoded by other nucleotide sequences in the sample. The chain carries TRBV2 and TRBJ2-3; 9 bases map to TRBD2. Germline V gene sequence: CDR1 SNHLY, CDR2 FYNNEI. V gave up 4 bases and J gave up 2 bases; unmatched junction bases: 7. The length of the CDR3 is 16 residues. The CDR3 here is CASSGGASGATDTQYF. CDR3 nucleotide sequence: TGTGCCAGCAGTGGGGGGGCTAGCGGGGCCACAGATACGCAGTATTTT.

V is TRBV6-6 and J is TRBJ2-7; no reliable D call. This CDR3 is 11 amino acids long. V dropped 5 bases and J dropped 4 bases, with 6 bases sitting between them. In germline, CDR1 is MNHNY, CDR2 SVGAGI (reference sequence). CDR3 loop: CASSTEYEQYF. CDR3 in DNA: TGTGCCAGCAGTACAGAATACGAGCAGTACTTC.

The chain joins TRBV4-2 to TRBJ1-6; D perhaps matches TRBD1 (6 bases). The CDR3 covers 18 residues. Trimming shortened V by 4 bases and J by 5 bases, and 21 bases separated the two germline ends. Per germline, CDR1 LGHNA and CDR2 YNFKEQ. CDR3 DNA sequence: TGTGCCAGCAGCCGGGGAGGGGGTCGCCTGGGGAATAATTCACCCCTCCACTTT. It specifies CASSRGGGRLGNNSPLHF.

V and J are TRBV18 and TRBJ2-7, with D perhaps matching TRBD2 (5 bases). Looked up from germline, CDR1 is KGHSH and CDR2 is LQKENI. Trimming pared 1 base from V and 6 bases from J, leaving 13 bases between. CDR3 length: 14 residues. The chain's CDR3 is CASSPLSARGEQYF. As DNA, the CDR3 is TGTGCCAGCTCACCACTGAGCGCCCGGGGCGAGCAGTACTTC.

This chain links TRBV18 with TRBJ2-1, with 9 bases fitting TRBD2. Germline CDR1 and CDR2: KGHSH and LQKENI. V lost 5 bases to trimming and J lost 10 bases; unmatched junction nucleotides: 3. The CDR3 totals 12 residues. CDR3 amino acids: CASSLAGDEQFF. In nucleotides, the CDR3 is TGTGCCAGCTCATTAGCGGGAGACGAGCAGTTCTTC.

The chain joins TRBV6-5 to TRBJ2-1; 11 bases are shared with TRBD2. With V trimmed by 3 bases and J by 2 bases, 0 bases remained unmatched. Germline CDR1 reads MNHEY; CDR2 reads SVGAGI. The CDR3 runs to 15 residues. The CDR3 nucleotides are TGTGCCAGCAGTTATAGCGGGGGGGCCTACAATGAGCAGTTCTTC. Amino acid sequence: CASSYSGGAYNEQFF.

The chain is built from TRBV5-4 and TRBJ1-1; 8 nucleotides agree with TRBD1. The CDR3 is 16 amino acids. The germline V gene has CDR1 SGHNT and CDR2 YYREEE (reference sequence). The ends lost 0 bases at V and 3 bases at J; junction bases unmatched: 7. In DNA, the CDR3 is TGTGCCAGCAGCTTGGCCTTTGACAGGGGAGACACTGAAGCTTTCTTT. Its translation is CASSLAFDRGDTEAFF.

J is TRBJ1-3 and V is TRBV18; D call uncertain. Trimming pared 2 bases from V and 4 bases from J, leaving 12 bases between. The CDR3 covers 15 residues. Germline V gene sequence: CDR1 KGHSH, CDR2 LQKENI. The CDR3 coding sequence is TGTGCCAGCTCACCAGCGGGGAGAATCGGAAACACCATATATTTT. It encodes CASSPAGRIGNTIYF.

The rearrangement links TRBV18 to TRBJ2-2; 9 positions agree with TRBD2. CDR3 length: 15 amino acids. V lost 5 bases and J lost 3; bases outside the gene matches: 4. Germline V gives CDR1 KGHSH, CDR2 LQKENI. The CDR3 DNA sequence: TGTGCCAGCTCAAGCGGGAGGATCGACACCGGGGAGCTGTTTTTT. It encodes CASSSGRIDTGELFF.

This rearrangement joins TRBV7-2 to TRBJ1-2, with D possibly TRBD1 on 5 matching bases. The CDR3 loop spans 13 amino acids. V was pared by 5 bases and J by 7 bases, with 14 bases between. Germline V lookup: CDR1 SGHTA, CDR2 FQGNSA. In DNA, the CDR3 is TGTGCCAGCAGCCCCAACGGGGGTAGTGGCTACACCTTC. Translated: CASSPNGGSGYTF.